The sequence of this T cell receptor beta chain was determined in a study of identical twins. This clonotype turned up a few times. Its cognate antigen is unknown. One entry per CDR3 protein results from TCRdb running MiXCR on the 5' RACE reads. The top ten clones hold 9% to 10% of a sample with 200,000 to 300,000 distinct CDR3 sequences, about 10% of them seen once. The CDR3 is 14 amino acids. The V and J ends lost 3 bases and 7 bases respectively, with 15 bases between them. CDR1 MDHEN and CDR2 SYDVKM come from the germline V gene. Points from the study as a whole: Surplus twin overlap in beta out-of-frame sequences was less pronounced. Twin-shared out-of-frame alpha sequences were enriched for low generation probability. Models underestimated out-of-frame TCR alpha sharing in monozygotic twins.

This TCR derives from a man in his fifties or sixties in good health. Input material: memory T cells sorted from blood. The rearrangement links TRBV28 to TRBJ1-2, with a possible D match to TRBD1 (6 bases). The CDR3 nucleotides read TGTGCCAGCAGTTTTTTTGGGGGGCCGGTTGGCTACACCTTC. It yields the protein CASSFFGGPVGYTF.